A selection of T cell receptor beta chains follows, all from one sample in a study. TCRdb re-called the 5' RACE reads through MiXCR, storing one row per CDR3 protein. The repertoire holds just over 60,000 distinct CDR3 sequences, with more than 25% as singletons. The sequencing input was tumor-infiltrating naive CD4+ T cells sorted from the breast tumor. These receptor sequences come from a female donor with breast cancer. Each CDR3 is given with its conserved first and last residue. Each record gives: D gene, V gene, J gene, clone size, CDR3 DNA, CDR3 protein. A D gene is named only where the DNA matches it firmly. Some rows have no size entry. The others give once, few or many, or a class for an expanded clone.

TRBD2	TRBV4-1	TRBJ2-3	-	TGCGCCAGCAGCCAAGAAGGTCCTAGCGGGAGTGGGGATACGCAGTATTTT	CASSQEGPSGSGDTQYF
-	TRBV7-9	TRBJ2-1	few	TGTGCCAGCAGCCAAACGTCCAATGAGCAGTTCTTC	CASSQTSNEQFF
-	TRBV6-1	TRBJ1-6	few	TGTGCCAGCAGTGAAACTGAGGACTTCTATAATTCACCCCTCCACTTT	CASSETEDFYNSPLHF
-	TRBV2	TRBJ1-1	-	TGTGCCAGCATTAGTCCGGGACTTCAGAACACTGAGGCTTTCTTT	CASISPGLQNTEAFF
TRBD2	TRBV24-1	TRBJ2-7	few	TGTGCCACCGGGGGGGGGAGCTCCTACGAGCAGTACTTC	CATGGGSSYEQYF
-	TRBV15	TRBJ2-7	many	TGTGCCACCGCCCAAGGGACGGACGAGCAGTACTTC	CATAQGTDEQYF
-	TRBV4-2	TRBJ2-1	large	TGTGCCAGCAGCCAAGACGGAAAGTTGCAGTTCTTC	CASSQDGKLQFF
-	TRBV12-3/TRBV12-4	TRBJ2-3	-	TGTGCCGGCAGTTTACCGGGGAGCACAGATACGCAGTATTTT	CAGSLPGSTDTQYF
-	TRBV11-2	TRBJ1-3	few	TGTGCCAGCAGCTTCCCTCGGGGGGAGCCCTCTGGAAACACCATATATTTT	CASSFPRGEPSGNTIYF
-	TRBV2	TRBJ2-2	many	TGTGCCAGCAGATACTTGAACACCGGGGAGCTGTTTTTT	CASRYLNTGELFF
-	TRBV7-9	TRBJ1-1	-	TGTGCCAGCAGCTTAACAGGCTTGAACACTGAAGCTTTCTTT	CASSLTGLNTEAFF
TRBD2	TRBV27	TRBJ2-3	many	TGTGCCAGCAGTTTGGGCTCCCTAGCGGGAGGGAGCACAGATACGCAGTATTTT	CASSLGSLAGGSTDTQYF
-	TRBV5-1	TRBJ2-3	few	TGCGCCAGCAGCTTGGGTGGGCCCGTTTCGGATACGCAGTATTTT	CASSLGGPVSDTQYF
TRBD1	TRBV9	TRBJ1-3	-	TGTGCCAGCAGCGTAGGAATGGACAGGGAAAACACCATATATTTT	CASSVGMDRENTIYF
-	TRBV7-9	TRBJ1-2	many	TGTGCCAGCAGCCGGGCGGTACAGGGACCCGGGGGCTACACCTTC	CASSRAVQGPGGYTF
-	TRBV20-1	TRBJ1-1	-	TGCAGTGCTAGGGGGGGGAATCGGGCAGGCACTGAAGCTTTCTTT	CSARGGNRAGTEAFF
TRBD1	TRBV7-3	TRBJ1-1	-	TGTGCCAGCAGCTTAGGTCACAGGGGAGAGACTGAAGCTTTCTTT	CASSLGHRGETEAFF
-	TRBV5-1	TRBJ2-1	-	TGCGCCAGCTATTTGGGTCTAGGCAATGAGCAGTTCTTC	CASYLGLGNEQFF
-	TRBV12-3/TRBV12-4	TRBJ1-1	-	TGTGCCAGCAATTTGGGGACCCCTAACACTGAAGCTATCTTT	CASNLGTPNTEAIF
-	TRBV20-1	TRBJ2-7	few	TGCAGTGCTAGAGCACAGGGAGACTACTACGAGCAGTACTTC	CSARAQGDYYEQYF
-	TRBV28	TRBJ2-1	few	TGTGCCAGCAACTACGCGGGGAAGCAGTTCTTC	CASNYAGKQFF
-	TRBV12-3/TRBV12-4	TRBJ1-5	-	TGTGCCAGCAGTTTATCGGACGGCAATCAGCCCCAGCATTTT	CASSLSDGNQPQHF
-	TRBV2	TRBJ2-7	few	TGTGCCACAAACAGGGATTGGGACGAGCAGTACTTC	CATNRDWDEQYF
-	TRBV29-1	TRBJ2-1	many	TGCAGCGGATCACTAGCTAGCTCCTACAATGAGCAGTTCTTC	CSGSLASSYNEQFF
-	TRBV4-2	TRBJ2-7	-	TGTGCCAGCAGCCAAGTAGGGTCTCCAGGCGAGCAGTACTTC	CASSQVGSPGEQYF
-	TRBV7-8	TRBJ1-1	-	TGTGCCAGCAGTAAGGGCCTGGGCACTGAAGCTTTCTTT	CASSKGLGTEAFF
-	TRBV3-1	TRBJ1-1	few	TGTGCCAGCAGCCAAGTGGGGGGGCTAAGTGAAGCTTTCTTT	CASSQVGGLSEAFF
-	TRBV20-1	TRBJ1-1	-	TGCAGTGCTCCCAGGGCCGCGAACACTGAAGCTTTCTTT	CSAPRAANTEAFF
TRBD2	TRBV28	TRBJ2-1	many	TGTGCCAGCAGTCTAGCGGGAGGGCCCTACAATGAGCAGTTCTTC	CASSLAGGPYNEQFF
-	TRBV7-6	TRBJ2-7	few	TGTGCCAGCAGCCCACAGAGCAGGGCGTACCAGTACTTC	CASSPQSRAYQYF
-	TRBV27	TRBJ1-6	-	TGTGCCAGCAGTTTTGGGAGGGGAAGCTCACCCCTCCACTTT	CASSFGRGSSPLHF
TRBD2	TRBV24-1	TRBJ2-3	-	TGTGCCACCAGTGATCCGGGACTAGACCTGCTAAATACGCAGTATTTT	CATSDPGLDLLNTQYF
TRBD2	TRBV12-3/TRBV12-4	TRBJ2-1	-	TGTGCCAGCAGTTATGGGGCGGGAGTCCGTCATGAGCAGTTCTTC	CASSYGAGVRHEQFF
TRBD1	TRBV20-1	TRBJ1-1	-	TGCAGTGCTGGGACAGGGGTTTTTACTGAAGCTTTCTTT	CSAGTGVFTEAFF
-	TRBV6-5	TRBJ1-5	many	TGTGCCAGCAGTTACAGGGAGTCCCAGCCCCAGCATTTT	CASSYRESQPQHF
-	TRBV12-3/TRBV12-4	TRBJ2-3	many	TGTGCCAGCAGTTTGGACGGGGCTAGCACAGATACGCAGTATTTT	CASSLDGASTDTQYF
-	TRBV12-3/TRBV12-4	TRBJ2-7	-	TGTGCCAGCAGACAGGGACTCCACTCCTACGAGCAGTGCTTC	CASRQGLHSYEQCF
-	TRBV20-1	TRBJ1-5	many	TGCAGTGCTAGAGCCCATAGCAATCAGCCCCAGCATTTT	CSARAHSNQPQHF
TRBD1	TRBV20-1	TRBJ1-2	-	TGCAGTGCTCCGGGACAGATCTATGGCTACACCTTC	CSAPGQIYGYTF
-	TRBV5-1	TRBJ1-5	few	TGCGCCAGCAGCTGGCTCAGCAATCAGCCCCAGCATTTT	CASSWLSNQPQHF
TRBD2	TRBV7-2	TRBJ2-1	few	TGTGCCAGCAGCTCGAGAAAGACCTTAGCGGGAGGGCCGTACAATGAGCAGTTCTTC	CASSSRKTLAGGPYNEQFF
-	TRBV29-1	TRBJ2-2	few	TGCAGCGTTGGCGCACCAGGGACCGGGGAGCTGTTTTTT	CSVGAPGTGELFF
-	TRBV7-9	TRBJ2-2	-	TGTGCCAGCAGCTTAGAGGGATCTGGCGGGGAGCTGTTTTTT	CASSLEGSGGELFF
-	TRBV7-3	TRBJ2-1	-	TGTGCCAGCAGCTCAGAAGTGTTTTTAACTTCCTACAATGAGCAGTTCTTC	CASSSEVFLTSYNEQFF
-	TRBV5-5	TRBJ2-1	-	TGTGCCAGCAGCCAGGGCCTTTACAGTGAGCAGTTCTTC	CASSQGLYSEQFF
-	TRBV11-2	TRBJ1-2	-	TGTGCCAGCAGCTTAGATTTAAGGGTTTCATCGGAGGGCTACACCTTC	CASSLDLRVSSEGYTF
-	TRBV5-1	TRBJ1-2	few	TGCGCCAGCAGCCCGAGGGGGGACTATGGCTACACCTTC	CASSPRGDYGYTF
-	TRBV30	TRBJ2-7	many	TGTGCCTGGGTGACTAGCTACGAGCAGTACTTC	CAWVTSYEQYF
-	TRBV2	TRBJ1-6	-	TGTGCCAGCAGCCTCGGGGAACCCCTCCACTTT	CASSLGEPLHF
TRBD2	TRBV5-1	TRBJ2-5	-	TGCGCCAGCAGCTCCGGGACTAGCGGGGGAGAGACCCAGTACTTC	CASSSGTSGGETQYF
TRBD2	TRBV5-1	TRBJ2-7	many	TGCGCCAGCAGCAGGGAGGGCCGATACGAGCAGTACTTC	CASSREGRYEQYF
-	TRBV5-1	TRBJ1-5	medium-sized	TGCGCCAGCAGCTTGCGGGGGGGCTCGGATCAGCCCCAGCATTTT	CASSLRGGSDQPQHF
-	TRBV20-1	TRBJ1-5	-	TGCAGTGCTGGGCCGCCCGGACGGCGTTCTGGCCAGCCCCAGCATTTT	CSAGPPGRRSGQPQHF
-	TRBV3-1	TRBJ2-2	-	TGTGCCAGCAGCCGACAGGGAGGCGGGGAGCTGTTGTTT	CASSRQGGGELLF